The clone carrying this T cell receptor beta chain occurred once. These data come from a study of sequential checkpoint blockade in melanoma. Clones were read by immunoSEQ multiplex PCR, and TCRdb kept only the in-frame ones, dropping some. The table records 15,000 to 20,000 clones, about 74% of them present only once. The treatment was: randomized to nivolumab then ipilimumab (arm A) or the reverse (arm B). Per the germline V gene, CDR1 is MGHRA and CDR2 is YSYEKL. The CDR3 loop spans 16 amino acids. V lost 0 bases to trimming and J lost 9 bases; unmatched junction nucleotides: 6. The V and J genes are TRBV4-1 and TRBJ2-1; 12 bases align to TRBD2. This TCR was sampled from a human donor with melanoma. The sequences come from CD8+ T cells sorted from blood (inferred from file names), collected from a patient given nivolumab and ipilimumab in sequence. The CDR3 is CASSQDLTSGGPEQFF. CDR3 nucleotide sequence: TGCGCCAGCAGCCAAGATCTTACTAGCGGGGGGCCTGAGCAGTTCTTC.